Following are 26 T cell receptor beta chains from one sample sequenced in a study of tumor-infiltrating lymphocytes in oesophageal squamous cell carcinoma. TCRdb re-derived calls from the PCR reads in MiXCR, one entry per CDR3 protein. The table has some 21,000 distinct CDR3 sequences, more than 30% seen once. Sample: esophageal tumor tissue. Receptor source: a male donor with esophageal squamous cell carcinoma.

V usage is TRBV4-3 and J usage is TRBJ2-3; 13 positions agree with TRBD2. The J call may be wrong; the DNA end is better matched by TRBJ2-7. The germline V gene encodes CDR1 LGHNA and CDR2 YSLEER. The CDR3 is 16 residues long. DNA for the CDR3: TGCGCCAGCAGCCAAGGACTAGCGGGAGGAGGCGGCGAGCAGTACTTC. Protein sequence: CASSQGLAGGGGEQYF.

This clonotype was counted many times. This chain connects TRBV20-1 to TRBJ2-3; 10 bases map to TRBD2. V lost 0 bases to trimming and J lost 2 bases; unmatched junction nucleotides: 23. Germline V CDR1 and CDR2: DFQATT, SNEGSKA (reference sequence). CDR3 length equals 22 residues. CDR3 DNA: TGCAGTGCTAGAGATGGGTGGGGGTATCTAGCGGGAGAGGGCTGGGTCACAGATACGCAGTATTTT. It is translated as CSARDGWGYLAGEGWVTDTQYF.

V is TRBV18 and J is TRBJ2-1; 10 nucleotides match TRBD2. This CDR3 contains 14 residues. Unmatched junction bases numbered 7, after V lost 6 bases and J lost 8 bases. Germline CDR1 is KGHSH and CDR2 is LQKENI. The CDR3 nucleotides are TGTGCCAGCTCTGGTAGCGGGAGGAGGGATGAGCAGTTCTTC. Its protein product is CASSGSGRRDEQFF.

The chain couples TRBV24-1 to TRBJ2-5; D unclear. From germline, CDR1 is KGHDR and CDR2 SFDVKD. V lost 5 bases to trimming and J lost 0 bases, with 6 bases between them. The CDR3 runs to 13 residues. The CDR3: CATSAADQETQYF. CDR3 coding DNA: TGTGCCACCAGTGCCGCCGACCAAGAGACCCAGTACTTC.

Remarks on this clonotype: This CDR3 is missing its conserved last phenylalanine or tryptophan, likely due to a read error. Because the CDR3's place on the DNA is in doubt, the DNA is left out and the CDR3 is given as listed by TCRdb. The V call is TRBV7-9, the J call TRBJ2-7. The V gene's germline CDR1 is SEHNR and CDR2 FQNEAQ (reference sequence). The CDR3 region is 16 residues in length, termini included. CDR3 amino acids: CASSPDGANYGYTFGS.

This clonotype was observed at least ten times. This rearrangement joins TRBV20-1 to TRBJ2-2; D is perhaps TRBD1 or TRBD2 (5 bases each). This CDR3 is built from 12 residues. Germline lookup yields CDR1 DFQATT and CDR2 SNEGSKA (reference sequence). Trimming stripped 3 bases from V and 9 bases from J, with 11 bases between. The CDR3 DNA is TGCAGTGCTAGTACGAGGGGCAGGGAGCTGTTTTTT. Its protein product is CSASTRGRELFF.

There are many counts of this clonotype. The DNA of the CDR3 is TGTGCCAGCAGGAAACAGGGGGGCGAGCAGTACTTC. This sequence encodes CASRKQGGEQYF. V and J are TRBV27 and TRBJ2-7; 8 bases line up with TRBD1. V lost 6 bases and J lost 6; bases outside the gene matches: 4. The CDR3 contains 12 residues. The germline CDR1 and CDR2 sequences are MNHEY and SMNVEV (reference sequence).

The sample holds a few counts of this clonotype. The V gene is TRBV5-1, the J gene TRBJ2-7; 7 bases map to TRBD1. The CDR3 spans 15 residues. CDR1 is SGHRS and CDR2 is YFSETQ in the germline V gene. Unmatched junction bases numbered 7, after V lost 0 bases and J lost 4 bases. The CDR3 DNA sequence: TGCGCCAGCAGCTTGGCGTTTGGACAGGATTACGAGCAGTACTTC. Residues: CASSLAFGQDYEQYF.

The genes are TRBV7-3 and TRBJ1-2; D possibly corresponds to TRBD1 (5 bases). The CDR3 is 15 residues long. The germline V gene encodes CDR1 SGHTA and CDR2 FQGTGA. V gave up 5 bases and J gave up 3 bases, with 16 bases separating them. CDR3 region: CASSVDSRGDYGYTF. In DNA, the CDR3 is TGTGCCAGCAGCGTCGACAGCCGTGGAGACTATGGCTACACCTTC.

There are many counts of this clonotype. This chain joins TRBV2 and TRBJ1-5; D ambiguous. This CDR3 spans 13 amino acids. The ends were cut back, 4 bases at V and 5 bases at J, with 9 bases in the middle. Germline CDR1 is SNHLY and CDR2 is FYNNEI. The DNA of the CDR3 is TGTGCCAGCAGTGTCGAAAGGGATCAGCCCCAGCATTTT. As protein: CASSVERDQPQHF.

This chain joins TRBV4-1 and TRBJ2-3; 7 bases match TRBD1. CDR3 length: 15 amino acids. Unmatched junction bases numbered 4, after V lost 4 bases and J lost 0 bases. Germline assignment: CDR1 MGHRA and CDR2 YSYEKL. The chain's CDR3 is CASSPGTVSTDTQYF. The CDR3 DNA sequence: TGCGCCAGCAGCCCCGGGACAGTTAGCACAGATACGCAGTATTTT.

The table lists this clonotype with a few counts. The conserved phenylalanine or tryptophan normally closing the CDR3 is absent here, so this likely arose from a read error. No DNA is shown, since the ends of the CDR3 on it are uncertain; the CDR3 is the one TCRdb lists. The CDR3: CASSLAGLATPMSSSSGQ. The chain couples TRBV11-2 to TRBJ1-1. Inclusive of both ends, the CDR3 amounts to 18 amino acids. Germline V gene lookup returns CDR1 SGHAT and CDR2 FQNNGV.

This clonotype was seen ten or more times. The chain recombines TRBV12-3 or TRBV12-4 with TRBJ1-2; D is uncertain. Trimming took 6 bases from V and 4 from J, leaving 9 bases between them. The CDR3 totals 12 residues. The CDR3 DNA follows: TGTGCCAGCAGCCCGGAGACCTATGGCTACACCTTC. Protein product: CASSPETYGYTF.

V usage is TRBV7-4 and J usage is TRBJ2-3, with unresolved D. Per the germline V gene, CDR1 is SGHVT and CDR2 is SQSDAQ. The germline V and J ends were trimmed by 5 bases and 5 bases, with 8 bases remaining between them. CDR3 length equals 12 residues. CDR3 nucleotides: TGTGCCAGCAGCCTACTCCGAGATACGCAGTATTTT. This translates into CASSLLRDTQYF.

Regarding this clonotype: Given the absence of the conserved phenylalanine or tryptophan at the CDR3 end, a read error is likely. The DNA is omitted, as the CDR3 cannot be located on it reliably, and the CDR3 follows TCRdb's listing. The rearrangement uses TRBV6-2 or TRBV6-3 and TRBJ2-1; the table's D gene call, TRBD2, was not cross checked with the DNA. Counting both end residues, the CDR3 totals 14 amino acids. The germline V gene has CDR1 MNHEY and CDR2 SVGEGT. The CDR3 reads CASSTLTYEQYFGN.

The J gene is TRBJ1-1, the V gene TRBV11-2; 8 bases align to TRBD1. Germline CDR1 reads SGHAT; CDR2 reads FQNNGV. The CDR3 has 15 residues. V lost 2 bases and J lost 0; bases outside the gene matches: 2. This chain's CDR3 is CASSLSDRVNTEAFF. The CDR3 DNA is TGTGCCAGCAGCTTATCGGACAGGGTGAACACTGAAGCTTTCTTT.

This clonotype was recorded many times. The chain is built from TRBV5-6 and TRBJ1-1; D gene ambiguous. V was cut by 2 bases and J by 10 bases, with 15 bases left in between. There are 13 residues in the CDR3. Germline CDR1 reads SGHDT; CDR2 reads YYEEEE. This CDR3 is CASSLDLQEGAFF. The DNA of the CDR3 is TGTGCCAGCAGCTTAGATTTGCAGGAGGGAGCTTTCTTT.

This sequence joins TRBV7-6 and TRBJ2-1, with 7 bases fitting TRBD1. V was clipped by 1 base and J by 6 bases; unmatched bases: 3. The CDR3 sequence is 14 residues long. Germline V lookup: CDR1 SGHVS, CDR2 FNYEAQ. In DNA, the CDR3 is TGTGCCAGCAGCTTAGGGGACAGATCCAATGAGCAGTTCTTC. It translates to CASSLGDRSNEQFF.

This clonotype occurred many times. This chain uses TRBV11-2 with TRBJ2-5; TRBD2 aligns across 9 bases. The J segment lost 5 bases and the V segment lost 3 bases, leaving 4 bases of the junction unmatched. CDR3 length equals 14 residues. CDR1 SGHAT and CDR2 FQNNGV come from the germline V gene. The CDR3 nucleotides are TGTGCCAGCAGCTTCGCGCGGGAGGGGGAGACCCAGTACTTC. This encodes CASSFAREGETQYF.

This clonotype came up many times. This could be a read error, since a much larger clone is one nucleotide away. This chain uses TRBV11-2 with TRBJ2-5; 15 positions match TRBD2. The CDR3 covers 15 residues. The germline CDR1 and CDR2 sequences are SGHAT and FQNNGV. With V trimmed by 4 bases and J by 11 bases, 8 bases remained unmatched. The CDR3 sequence: CASSSGTSGRFEQYF. In DNA, the CDR3 is TGTGCCAGCAGCTCCGGGACTAGCGGGAGGTTTGAGCAGTACTTC.

V usage is TRBV7-3 and J usage is TRBJ2-3; possible D gene TRBD2, 5 bases. Trimming took 0 bases from V and 2 from J, leaving 9 bases between them. The germline CDR1 and CDR2 sequences are SGHTA and FQGTGA. The CDR3 covers 15 residues. The CDR3 here is CASSLTSDTTDTQYF. The DNA for the CDR3 is TGTGCCAGCAGCTTAACTAGCGACACCACAGATACGCAGTATTTT.

V and J are TRBV11-2 and TRBJ2-3, with D hard to call. Germline V gives CDR1 SGHAT, CDR2 FQNNGV. CDR3 length equals 13 residues. The V end was cut by 6 bases, the J end by 4 bases, with 11 bases between. As DNA, the CDR3 is TGTGCCAGCAGGGCAGTAACGTCAGATACGCAGTATTTT. As protein: CASRAVTSDTQYF.

This clonotype was counted at least ten times. V and J are TRBV12-5 and TRBJ2-2; 13 nucleotides agree with TRBD2. V lost 5 bases to trimming and J lost 4 bases; unmatched junction nucleotides: 4. Germline V gene lookup returns CDR1 LGHNT and CDR2 FRNRAP. This CDR3 spans 16 amino acids. CDR3 sequence (DNA): TGTGCTAGTGGTGGGGGACTAGCGGGGTTCACCGGGGAGCTGTTTTTT. Translated, it gives CASGGGLAGFTGELFF.

This clonotype was seen a handful of times. The gene calls are TRBV7-9 and TRBJ2-7, with D perhaps TRBD2 (6 bases). The CDR3 covers 14 residues. Trimming left V 4 bases short and J 0 bases short, with 10 bases between. CDR1 is SEHNR, CDR2 FQNEAQ, per germline (reference sequence). This CDR3 is CASSSRERSYEQYF. The CDR3 DNA is TGTGCCAGCAGCTCCCGGGAGCGCTCCTACGAGCAGTACTTC.

On this clonotype: An end of the junction differs from the germline gene, which may be a read error. The chain links TRBV7-9 to TRBJ2-7; D might be TRBD2 (6 bases). CDR1 SEHNR and CDR2 FQNEAQ come from the germline V gene (reference sequence). CDR3 length: 14 amino acids. CDR3 nucleotide sequence: TGTGCCAGCAGCACCACTACTAGCACAGATACGCAGTATTTC. This codes for CASSTTTSTDTQYF.

The rearrangement links TRBV6-6 to TRBJ2-1; D may be TRBD2 (6 bases). V shed 6 bases and J shed 2 bases, with 14 bases lying between them. This CDR3 has 15 residues. The germline V gene has CDR1 MNHNY and CDR2 SVGAGI (reference sequence). The CDR3 bases are TGTGCCAGCAGCCCCTCCGGGACTCCCTACAATGAGCAGTTCTTC. It codes for CASSPSGTPYNEQFF.